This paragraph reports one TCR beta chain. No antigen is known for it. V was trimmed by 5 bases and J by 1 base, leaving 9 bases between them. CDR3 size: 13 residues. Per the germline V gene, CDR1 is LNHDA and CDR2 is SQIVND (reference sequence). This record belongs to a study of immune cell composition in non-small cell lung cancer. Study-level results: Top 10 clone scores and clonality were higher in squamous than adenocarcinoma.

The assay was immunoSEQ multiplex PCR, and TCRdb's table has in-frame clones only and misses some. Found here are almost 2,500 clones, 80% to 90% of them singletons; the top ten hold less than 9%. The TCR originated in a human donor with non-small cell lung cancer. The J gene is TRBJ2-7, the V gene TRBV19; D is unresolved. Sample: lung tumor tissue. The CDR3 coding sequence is TGTGCCAGTAGTCCCCAGTTATCCTACGAGCAGTACTTC. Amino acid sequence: CASSPQLSYEQYF.